The clone carrying this T cell receptor beta chain was observed once. The data were taken from a study of blood T cell repertoires in COVID-19. Only in-frame clones appear in the TCRdb table, and some are missing; sequencing was by immunoSEQ multiplex PCR. The profile shows about 150,000 clones, about 89% of them singletons. Per germline, CDR1 MNHEY and CDR2 SMNVEV (reference sequence). This CDR3 comprises 15 residues. The ends were cut back, 4 bases at V and 1 base at J, with 11 bases in the middle. The sequenced material came from peripheral blood. The TCR was taken from a man in his sixties with active or convalescent COVID-19. The rearrangement uses TRBV27 and TRBJ1-5; D is possibly TRBD1 (6 bases). Here the CDR3 DNA reads TGTGCCAGCAGTTACGGCAGGGGCAGCAATCAGCCCCAGCATTTT. It encodes CASSYGRGSNQPQHF.